This is a list of T cell receptor beta chains from one sample in a study of long-term antiretroviral therapy in people with HIV. Measured with immunoSEQ multiplex PCR; TCRdb has only the in-frame clones, and not every one. In the table there are roughly 28,000 clones, 85% to 90% of which are singletons. Sequenced here: unsorted PBMCs, sampled 0.5 years after starting antiretroviral therapy. The receptors were gathered from a woman aged 18-30 years with HIV. Both conserved end residues are part of each CDR3. The order of the fields is D gene, J gene, V gene, clone size, CDR3 protein, CDR3 DNA. A D gene is named only where the DNA matches it firmly. Only part of the rows carry a size: once, few, many, or a class if the clone is expanded.

TRBD2 TRBJ2-1 TRBV18 . CASSRLAGNNEQFF TGTGCCAGCTCACGACTAGCGGGAAACAATGAGCAGTTCTTC
. TRBJ1-1 TRBV4-3 . CASSQDHRAHTEAFF TGCGCCAGCAGCCAAGACCACAGGGCTCACACTGAAGCTTTCTTT
. TRBJ1-1 TRBV5-1 . CASSPYRGSENTEAFF TGCGCCAGCAGCCCTTATCGAGGGAGTGAAAACACTGAAGCTTTCTTT
TRBD2 TRBJ2-5 TRBV28 once CASSFSGTRGRAVETQYF TGTGCCAGCAGTTTTTCGGGAACTCGCGGGAGGGCCGTTGAGACCCAGTACTTC
. TRBJ2-3 TRBV7-6 . CASSSPGSVTQYF TGTGCCAGCAGCTCCCCGGGGTCGGTTACGCAGTATTTT
. TRBJ2-1 TRBV7-6 . CASSPYVSASYNEQFF TGTGCCAGCAGCCCGTACGTCTCAGCTTCCTACAATGAGCAGTTCTTC
. TRBJ2-3 TRBV14 . CASSQVPAQSLPDTQYF TGTGCCAGCAGCCAAGTCCCGGCACAATCCTTGCCAGATACGCAGTATTTT
. TRBJ1-2 TRBV10-2 . CASQQGPGGYTF TGCGCCAGCCAACAGGGACCGGGTGGCTACACCTTC
. TRBJ2-7 TRBV13 once CASSSSGSRGATYEQYF TGTGCCAGCAGCTCCTCAGGCAGTCGGGGGGCCACCTACGAGCAGTACTTC
TRBD1 TRBJ2-7 TRBV18 . CASSPRPQQGFTYEQYF TGTGCCAGCTCACCAAGACCCCAACAGGGGTTTACCTACGAGCAGTACTTC
TRBD2 TRBJ2-5 TRBV9 . CASSVTTSGRGETQYF TGTGCCAGCAGCGTAACGACTAGCGGGAGGGGAGAGACCCAGTACTTC
TRBD2 TRBJ2-7 TRBV28 once CASSLSRTSGDYEQYF TGTGCCAGCAGTTTATCAAGGACTAGCGGGGACTACGAGCAGTACTTC
. TRBJ2-7 TRBV27 . CASRRGGQWLTLAYEQYF TGTGCCAGCAGACGCGGGGGACAGTGGCTAACCCTCGCCTACGAGCAGTACTTC
. TRBJ2-7 TRBV5-6 . CASSEDSGRSYEQYF TGTGCCAGCAGCGAAGACAGCGGGCGATCCTACGAGCAGTACTTC
TRBD1 TRBJ2-2 TRBV10-1 . CASSHPGQSNTGELFF TGCGCCAGCAGCCACCCGGGACAGAGTAACACCGGGGAGCTGTTTTTT
TRBD2 TRBJ2-3 TRBV2 . CASKASGANTDTQYF TGTGCCAGCAAGGCTAGCGGGGCAAACACAGATACGCAGTATTTT
. TRBJ2-5 TRBV5-1 . CASSLRTQTQYF TGCGCCAGCAGCTTGCGTACACAGACCCAGTACTTC
TRBD1 TRBJ2-5 TRBV4-3 once CASSQDSDRAGWETQYF TGCGCCAGCAGCCAAGATTCCGACAGGGCCGGGTGGGAGACCCAGTACTTC
. TRBJ2-7 TRBV18 . CASSPLRSGTSYEQYF TGTGCCAGCTCACCACTTCGTTCGGGTACTTCCTACGAGCAGTACTTC
TRBD2 TRBJ2-7 TRBV11-3 . CASSLGLGTTYEQYF TGTGCCAGCAGCTTAGGTCTCGGGACTACCTACGAGCAGTACTTC
TRBD1 TRBJ2-6 TRBV28 . CASSPSPGQARGSGANVLTF TGTGCCAGCAGTCCCAGTCCGGGACAGGCTCGGGGCTCTGGGGCCAACGTCCTGACTTTC
TRBD1 TRBJ1-2 TRBV5-4 . CASSLGQGAHYGYTF TGTGCCAGCAGCTTGGGACAGGGGGCTCACTATGGCTACACCTTC
. TRBJ1-1 TRBV7-2 . CASSLQGRDTEAFF TGTGCCAGCAGCTTGCAGGGTCGGGACACTGAAGCTTTCTTT
. TRBJ2-2 TRBV7-6 once CASSLGADPTGELFF TGTGCCAGCAGCTTAGGGGCAGATCCCACCGGGGAGCTGTTTTTT
. TRBJ1-1 TRBV19 . CASSIVWTVNTEAFF TGTGCCAGTAGTATAGTTTGGACAGTGAACACTGAAGCTTTCTTT
TRBD2 TRBJ2-1 TRBV4-3 once CASSQAPGTSGSSYNEQFF TGCGCCAGCAGCCAAGCACCCGGGACTAGCGGGAGTTCCTACAATGAGCAGTTCTTC